Listed here are 9 T cell receptor beta chains from one sample, sequenced in a study of cytomegalovirus exposure and HLA in healthy donors. The PCR had 60 Vbeta and 13 Jbeta primers. Repertoires were generated with immunoSEQ multiplex PCR, while TCRdb's copy carries only in-frame clones and drops some. The profile shows some 190,000 clones, roughly four fifths of them singletons. Sequenced input: PBMCs. These receptor sequences come from a man aged 35 to 55 in good health and CMV-seropositive.

V usage is TRBV7-3 and J usage is TRBJ2-3; 9 positions match TRBD2. V trimming: 1 base; J trimming: 8 bases; junction bases outside the gene matches: 10. The germline V gene encodes CDR1 SGHTA and CDR2 FQGTGA. This CDR3 spans 16 amino acids. The chain's CDR3 is CASSLSPLAGHRTQYF. The DNA for the CDR3 is TGTGCCAGCAGCTTAAGTCCTCTAGCGGGGCATCGTACGCAGTATTTT.

The chain is built from TRBV27 and TRBJ2-5; TRBD2 matches at 14 bases. The CDR3 totals 16 residues. V lost 5 bases to trimming and J lost 5 bases; unmatched junction nucleotides: 7. The germline V gene has CDR1 MNHEY and CDR2 SMNVEV (reference sequence). The CDR3 nucleotides are TGTGCCAGCAGTCCCGGACTAGCGGGAGGAACGGAGACCCAGTACTTC. Its translation is CASSPGLAGGTETQYF.

The V and J genes are TRBV19 and TRBJ1-6; 8 bases line up with TRBD1. Germline CDR1 reads LNHDA; CDR2 reads SQIVND (reference sequence). With V trimmed by 0 bases and J by 7 bases, 8 bases remained unmatched. CDR3 length: 17 residues. CDR3 sequence: CASSIDGDRYLNSPLHF. CDR3 DNA: TGTGCCAGTAGTATAGACGGGGACAGGTACCTCAATTCACCCCTCCACTTT.

Of note for this clone: An end of the junction does not agree with germline; a read error may underlie this. The J gene is TRBJ2-3, the V gene TRBV6-4; no clear D. Germline V lookup: CDR1 MRHNA, CDR2 SNTAGT. The CDR3 consists of 10 residues. The CDR3 nucleotides read TGTGCCAGCAGTGCCCCCAGACGGGTTTTT. Translating it yields CASSAPRRVF.

The chain uses TRBV4-1 and TRBJ2-7; perhaps TRBD2 as D (5 bases). This CDR3 has 14 residues. V gave up 1 base and J gave up 0 bases, with 7 bases separating them. Germline-derived CDR1 and CDR2 are MGHRA and YSYEKL. CDR3 nucleotide sequence: TGCGCCAGCAGCCAAGTCGGGGTCTCCTACGAGCAGTACTTC. The encoded protein is CASSQVGVSYEQYF.

The rearrangement links TRBV6-5 to TRBJ2-7; D may be TRBD2 (7 bases). Trimming took off 5 bases at V and 6 bases at J, with 17 bases between the two ends. Per the germline V gene, CDR1 is MNHEY and CDR2 is SVGAGI. The CDR3 covers 14 residues. The CDR3 spells CASSQGTISGEQYF. CDR3 DNA: TGTGCCAGCAGTCAGGGGACTATCAGTGGCGAGCAGTACTTC.

This clone was seen once. This chain uses TRBV9 with TRBJ1-2, with TRBD1 matching over 7 bases. Germline V gene sequence: CDR1 SGDLS, CDR2 YYNGEE. The CDR3 has 15 amino acids. Trimming removed 4 bases from V and 0 bases from J; junction bases left unmatched: 6. The CDR3 loop is CASSLRTGPNYGYTF. The CDR3 region has the DNA TGTGCCAGCAGCCTCCGGACAGGTCCTAACTATGGCTACACCTTC.

The chain links TRBV19 to TRBJ2-3, with 9 bases that match TRBD2. The junction had 2 bases not matched to a gene; V was cut back by 4 bases and J by 3 bases. Per germline, CDR1 LNHDA and CDR2 SQIVND (reference sequence). CDR3 length: 14 amino acids. DNA of the CDR3: TGTGCCAGTAGTAGGACTAGCGCAACAGATACGCAGTATTTT. The encoded protein is CASSRTSATDTQYF.

The rearrangement joins TRBV7-2 to TRBJ2-1, with TRBD2 matching 7 bases. Trimming took 1 base from V and 4 from J; bases not matched to a gene: 4. The CDR3 sequence is 15 residues long. Germline V gene data show CDR1 as SGHTA and CDR2 as FQGNSA. CDR3 sequence (DNA): TGTGCCAGCAGCTTAGGGCTAGCGGAATACAATGAGCAGTTCTTC. This encodes CASSLGLAEYNEQFF.